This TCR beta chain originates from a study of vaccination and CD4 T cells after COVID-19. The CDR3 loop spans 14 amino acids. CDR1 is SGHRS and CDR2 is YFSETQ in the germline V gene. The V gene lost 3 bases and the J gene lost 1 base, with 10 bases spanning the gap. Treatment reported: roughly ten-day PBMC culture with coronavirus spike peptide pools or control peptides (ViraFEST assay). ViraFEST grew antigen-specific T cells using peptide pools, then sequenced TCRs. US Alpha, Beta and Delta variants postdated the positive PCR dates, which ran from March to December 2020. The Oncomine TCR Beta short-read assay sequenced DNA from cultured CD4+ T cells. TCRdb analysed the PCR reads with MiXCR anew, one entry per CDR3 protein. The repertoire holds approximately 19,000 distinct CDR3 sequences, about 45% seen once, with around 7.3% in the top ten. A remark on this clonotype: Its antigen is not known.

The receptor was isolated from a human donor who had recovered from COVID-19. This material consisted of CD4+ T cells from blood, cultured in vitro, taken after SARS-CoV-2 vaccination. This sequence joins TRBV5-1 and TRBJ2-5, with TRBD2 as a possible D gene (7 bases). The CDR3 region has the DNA TGCGCCAGCAGCTCCGGGGGGCTCCAAGAGACCCAGTACTTC. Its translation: CASSSGGLQETQYF. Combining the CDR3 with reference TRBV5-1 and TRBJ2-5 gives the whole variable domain KAGVTQTPRYLIKTRGQQVTLSCSPISGHRSVSWYQQTPGQGLQFLFEYFSETQRNKGNFPGRFSGRQFSNSRSEMNVSTLELGDSALYLCASSSGGLQETQYFGPGTRLLVL.